The 5 T cell receptor beta chains in this list originate from one sample, sequenced in a study of T cells after yellow fever vaccination. TCRdb reprocessed the 5' RACE reads via MiXCR and lists one record per CDR3 protein. Counted here are approximately 150,000 distinct CDR3 sequences, 6.5% to 8.5% occurring once; the ten biggest clones make up about 0.73%. Sequencing was performed on CD4+ T cells sorted from PBMCs, taken 5 days after the yellow fever booster vaccination. Source of these receptors: a man aged 25-40 years who received the YFV17D yellow fever vaccine.

This clonotype was detected many times. The chain uses TRBV10-2 and TRBJ1-1; 9 nucleotides line up with TRBD1. This CDR3 spans 15 amino acids. Germline-derived CDR1 and CDR2 are WSHSY and SAAADI. The trim removed 3 bases at V and 4 bases at J, leaving 6 bases unmatched. Here the CDR3 DNA reads TGCGCCAGCAGTGACCCCGGACAGGGGTTCACTGAAGCTTTCTTT. It yields the protein CASSDPGQGFTEAFF.

This clonotype was recorded many times. The gene calls are TRBV7-6 and TRBJ2-7; D could derive from TRBD1 or TRBD2 (5 bases each). Germline V gives CDR1 SGHVS, CDR2 FNYEAQ. Trimming took 3 bases from V and 4 from J, leaving 16 bases between them. The CDR3 contains 15 residues. In DNA, the CDR3 is TGTGCCAGCAGCTTTCGCCGGGACCCCCGTTACGAGCAGTACTTC. Protein product: CASSFRRDPRYEQYF. Full variable domain (missing parts from reference TRBV7-6 and TRBJ2-7): GAGVSQSPRYKVTKRGQDVALRCDPISGHVSLYWYRQALGQGPEFLTYFNYEAQQDKSGLPNDRFSAERPEGSISTLTIQRTEQRDSAMYRCASSFRRDPRYEQYFGPGTRLTVT.

The chain's CDR3 is CSAPGRRKAGSYEQYF. The DNA of the CDR3 is TGCAGTGCTCCGGGACGGAGGAAAGCGGGCTCCTACGAGCAGTACTTC. The chain employs TRBV20-1 and TRBJ2-7; D possibly corresponds to TRBD2 (6 bases). The V end was cut by 5 bases, the J end by 0 bases, with 20 bases between. The CDR3 length is 16 residues. CDR1 and CDR2 from the germline V gene are DFQATT and SNEGSKA (reference sequence).

There are many counts of this clonotype. The chain recombines TRBV6-1 with TRBJ2-7, with TRBD1 matching 7 bases. The ends lost 4 bases at V and 4 bases at J; junction bases unmatched: 10. CDR3 length: 15 amino acids. Germline loops: CDR1 MNHNS, CDR2 SASEGT. CDR3 nucleotide sequence: TGTGCCAGCAGTGTAATGACAGGGTCAATGTACGAGCAGTACTTC. Translation gives CASSVMTGSMYEQYF.

In its sample, this clonotype was seen many times. The chain uses TRBV29-1 and TRBJ2-1; TRBD2 aligns across 14 bases. J gave up 9 bases and V 6 bases, and 10 bases lay outside the gene matches. This CDR3 contains 15 residues. CDR1 and CDR2 from the germline V gene are SQVTM and ANQGSEA. The CDR3 sequence is CSVKGTSGSSAEQFF. CDR3 sequence (DNA): TGCAGCGTGAAAGGGACTAGCGGGAGTAGTGCTGAGCAGTTCTTC.